The present entry profiles one T cell receptor (beta chain) with its context. Its target is unknown. Germline-derived CDR1 and CDR2 are SQVTM and ANQGSEA. V was pared by 4 bases and J by 5 bases, with 11 bases between. The CDR3 length is 12 residues. The sample is drawn from a study of cytomegalovirus exposure and HLA in healthy donors. Overall study results and limits: Highly shared sequence variants in one cluster were likely a sequencing artifact.

The PCR made use of 60 Vbeta and 13 Jbeta primers. Profiled with immunoSEQ multiplex PCR; TCRdb holds only in-frame clones, not every one. The sample lists fewer than 250,000 clones, about 75% occurring once. This TCR was recovered from a male donor in good health and CMV-seronegative. This chain links TRBV29-1 with TRBJ2-5, with D perhaps TRBD2 (6 bases). What was sequenced was PBMCs. In DNA form, the CDR3 reads TGCAGCGTTGTGGATGGGGGGGAGACCCAGTACTTC. This translates into CSVVDGGETQYF.